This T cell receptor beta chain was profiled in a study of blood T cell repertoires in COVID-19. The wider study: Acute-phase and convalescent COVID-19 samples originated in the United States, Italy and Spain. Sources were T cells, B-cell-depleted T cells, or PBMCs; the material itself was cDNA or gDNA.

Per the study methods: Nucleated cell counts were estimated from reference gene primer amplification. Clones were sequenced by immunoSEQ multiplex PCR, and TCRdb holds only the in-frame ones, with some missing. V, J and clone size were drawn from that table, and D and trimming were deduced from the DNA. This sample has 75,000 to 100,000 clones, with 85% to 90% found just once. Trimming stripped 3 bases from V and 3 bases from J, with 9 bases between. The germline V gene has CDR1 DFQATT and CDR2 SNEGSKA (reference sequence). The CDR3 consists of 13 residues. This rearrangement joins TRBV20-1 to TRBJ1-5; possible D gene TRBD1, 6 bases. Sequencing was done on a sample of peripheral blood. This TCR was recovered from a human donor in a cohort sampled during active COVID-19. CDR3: CSASPGVNQPQHF. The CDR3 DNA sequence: TGCAGTGCTAGTCCAGGGGTCAATCAGCCCCAGCATTTT.